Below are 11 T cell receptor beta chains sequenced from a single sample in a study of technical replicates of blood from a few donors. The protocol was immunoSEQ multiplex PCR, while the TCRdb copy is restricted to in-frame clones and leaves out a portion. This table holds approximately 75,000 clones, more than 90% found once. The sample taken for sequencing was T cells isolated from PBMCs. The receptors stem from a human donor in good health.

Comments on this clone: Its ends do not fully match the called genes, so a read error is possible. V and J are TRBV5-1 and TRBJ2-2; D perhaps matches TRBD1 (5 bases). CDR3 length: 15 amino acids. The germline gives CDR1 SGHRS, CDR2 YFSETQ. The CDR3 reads CASSRDSPNTRELFF. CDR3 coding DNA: TGCGCCAGCAGCCGTGACAGCCCGAACACCAGGGAGCTGTTTTTT. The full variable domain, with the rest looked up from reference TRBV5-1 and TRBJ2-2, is KAGVTQTPRYLIKTRGQQVTLSCSPISGHRSVSWYQQTPGQGLQFLFEYFSETQRNKGNFPGRFSGRQFSNSRSEMNVSTLELGDSALYLCASSRDSPNTRELFFGEGSRLTVL.

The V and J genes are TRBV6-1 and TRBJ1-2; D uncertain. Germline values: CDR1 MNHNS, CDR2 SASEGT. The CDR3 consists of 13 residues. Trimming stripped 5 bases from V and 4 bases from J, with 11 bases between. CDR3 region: CASSPDTVYGYTF. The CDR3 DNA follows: TGTGCCAGCAGTCCTGACACCGTCTATGGCTACACCTTC.

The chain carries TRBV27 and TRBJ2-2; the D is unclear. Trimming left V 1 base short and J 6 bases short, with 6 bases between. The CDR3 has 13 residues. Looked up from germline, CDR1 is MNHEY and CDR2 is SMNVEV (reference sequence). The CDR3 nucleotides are TGTGCCAGCAGTTTATATGTCGCCGGGGAGCTGTTTTTT. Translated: CASSLYVAGELFF.

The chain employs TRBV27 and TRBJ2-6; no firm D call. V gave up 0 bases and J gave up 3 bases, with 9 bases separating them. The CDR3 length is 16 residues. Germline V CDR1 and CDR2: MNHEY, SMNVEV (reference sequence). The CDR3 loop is CASSLSLGSGANVLTF. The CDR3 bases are TGTGCCAGCAGTTTATCGTTGGGCAGTGGGGCCAACGTCCTGACTTTC.

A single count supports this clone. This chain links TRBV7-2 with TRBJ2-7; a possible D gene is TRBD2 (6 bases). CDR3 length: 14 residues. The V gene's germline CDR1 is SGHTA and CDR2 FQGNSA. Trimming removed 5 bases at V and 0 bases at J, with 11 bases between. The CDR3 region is CASSRTTSSYEQYF. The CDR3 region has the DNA TGTGCCAGCAGCCGGACTACCTCCTCCTACGAGCAGTACTTC.

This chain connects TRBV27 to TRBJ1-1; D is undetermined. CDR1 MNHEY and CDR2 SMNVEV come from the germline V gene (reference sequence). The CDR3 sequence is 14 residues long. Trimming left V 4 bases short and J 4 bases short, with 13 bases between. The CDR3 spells CASSWSGVGTEAFF. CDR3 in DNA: TGTGCCAGCAGTTGGAGTGGCGTGGGCACTGAAGCTTTCTTT.

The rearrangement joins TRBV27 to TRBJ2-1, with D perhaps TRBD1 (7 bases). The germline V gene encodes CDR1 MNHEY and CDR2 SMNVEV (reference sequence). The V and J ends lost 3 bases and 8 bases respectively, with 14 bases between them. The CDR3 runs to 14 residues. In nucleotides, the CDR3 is TGTGCCAGCAGTTTCCAGGGGGGAATGTATGAGCAGTTCTTC. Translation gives CASSFQGGMYEQFF.

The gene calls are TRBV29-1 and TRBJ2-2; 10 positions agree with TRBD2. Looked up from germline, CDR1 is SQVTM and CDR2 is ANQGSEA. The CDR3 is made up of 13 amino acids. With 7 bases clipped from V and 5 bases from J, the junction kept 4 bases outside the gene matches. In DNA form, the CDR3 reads TGCAGCGGCGGGACTAGCGATACCGGGGAGCTGTTTTTT. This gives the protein CSGGTSDTGELFF.

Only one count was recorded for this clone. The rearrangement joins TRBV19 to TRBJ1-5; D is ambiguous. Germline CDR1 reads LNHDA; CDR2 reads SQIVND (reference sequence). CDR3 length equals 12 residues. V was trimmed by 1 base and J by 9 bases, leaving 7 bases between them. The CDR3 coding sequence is TGTGCCAGTAGTATAGCCGGGAGGCCCCAGCATTTT. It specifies CASSIAGRPQHF.

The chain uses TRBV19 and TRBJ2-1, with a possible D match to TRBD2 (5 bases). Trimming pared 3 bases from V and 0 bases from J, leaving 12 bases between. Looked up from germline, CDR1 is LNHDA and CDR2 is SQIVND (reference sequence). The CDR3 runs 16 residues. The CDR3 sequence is CASSIETGSSYNEQFF. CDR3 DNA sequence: TGTGCCAGTAGTATTGAAACGGGGAGCTCCTACAATGAGCAGTTCTTC.

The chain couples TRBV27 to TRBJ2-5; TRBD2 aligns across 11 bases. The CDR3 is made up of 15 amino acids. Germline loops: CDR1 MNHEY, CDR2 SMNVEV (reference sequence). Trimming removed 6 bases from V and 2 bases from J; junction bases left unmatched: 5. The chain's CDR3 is CASRRGTSGQETQYF. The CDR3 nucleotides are TGTGCCAGCAGACGCGGGACTAGCGGACAAGAGACCCAGTACTTC.